Each of the 3 T cell receptor beta chains below was sequenced from the same sample in a study of cytomegalovirus exposure and HLA in healthy donors. Use of 60 Vbeta and 13 Jbeta primers characterized the PCR. Some clones are missing from TCRdb's copy, which holds only in-frame ones; the method was immunoSEQ multiplex PCR. The sample contains some 150,000 clones, 81% of which appear only once. Sequencing used PBMCs. These receptors were obtained from a woman aged 45-65 years in good health and CMV-seronegative.

This clone came up once. The genes are TRBV9 and TRBJ2-3; a weak D match, TRBD1 (6 bases). The CDR3 is 15 amino acids. V lost 4 bases to trimming and J lost 4 bases, with 16 bases between them. Per germline, CDR1 SGDLS and CDR2 YYNGEE. Here the CDR3 reads CASSLTGGWSDTQYF. Here the CDR3 DNA reads TGTGCCAGCAGCCTGACAGGAGGCTGGTCAGATACGCAGTATTTT.

With regard to this clone: Different DNA sequences within this sample yield the same CDR3. V usage is TRBV19 and J usage is TRBJ1-5, with TRBD1 matching 7 bases. Germline values: CDR1 LNHDA, CDR2 SQIVND (reference sequence). The CDR3 consists of 14 residues. V shed 4 bases, J shed 3 bases, and the junction held 3 bases outside the gene matches. CDR3 protein: CASSRQGPNQPQHF. The CDR3 DNA is TGTGCCAGTAGTAGACAGGGCCCCAATCAGCCCCAGCATTTT.

The chain links TRBV19 to TRBJ2-6, with D uncertain. This CDR3 has 15 residues. Trimming removed 7 bases at V and 0 bases at J, with 10 bases between. Germline CDR1 and CDR2: LNHDA and SQIVND (reference sequence). The CDR3 bases are TGTGCCAGTACCCGAGAGGACTCTGGGGCCAACGTCCTGACTTTC. The encoded protein is CASTREDSGANVLTF.